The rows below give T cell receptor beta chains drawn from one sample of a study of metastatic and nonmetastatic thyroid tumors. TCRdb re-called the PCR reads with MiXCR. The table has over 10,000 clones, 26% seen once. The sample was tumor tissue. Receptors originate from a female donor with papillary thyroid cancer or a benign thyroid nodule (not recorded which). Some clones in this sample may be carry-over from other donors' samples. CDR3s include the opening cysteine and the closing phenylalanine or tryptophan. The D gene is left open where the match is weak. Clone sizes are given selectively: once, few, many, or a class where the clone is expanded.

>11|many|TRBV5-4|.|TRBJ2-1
CASSLINEQFF
TGTGCCAGCAGCTTGATTAATGAGCAGTTCTTC
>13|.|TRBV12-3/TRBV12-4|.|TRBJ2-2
CASSPRGTGELFF
TGTGCCAGCAGCCCCCGGGGCACCGGGGAGCTGTTTTTT
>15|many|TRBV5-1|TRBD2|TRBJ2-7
CASSLESGISHEQYF
TGCGCCAGCAGCTTGGAGAGCGGGATAAGCCACGAGCAGTACTTC
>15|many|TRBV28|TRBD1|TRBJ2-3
CASSFGTGDTDTQYF
TGTGCCAGCAGCTTTGGGACAGGGGACACAGATACGCAGTATTTT
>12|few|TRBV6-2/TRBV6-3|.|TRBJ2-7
CASRDSRYEQYF
TGTGCCAGCCGGGACTCTCGTTACGAGCAGTACTTC
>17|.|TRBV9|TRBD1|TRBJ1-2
CASSVEMCRGRRGGYTF
TGTGCCAGCAGCGTAGAAATGTGCAGGGGGCGCCGAGGTGGCTACACCTTC
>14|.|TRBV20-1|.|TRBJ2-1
CSAGRPGIYNEQFF
TGCAGTGCTGGCCGCCCCGGCATCTACAATGAGCAGTTCTTC
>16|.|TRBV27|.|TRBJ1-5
CASSQLMGQGNQPQHF
TGTGCCAGCAGTCAGTTGATGGGTCAAGGCAATCAGCCCCAGCATTTT
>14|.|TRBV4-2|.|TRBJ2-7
CASNQETGSNEQYF
TGTGCCAGCAACCAAGAGACCGGGAGCAACGAGCAGTACTTC
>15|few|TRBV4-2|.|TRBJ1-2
CASSQDARGLIDYTF
TGTGCCAGCAGCCAAGACGCCCGGGGATTAATAGACTACACCTTC
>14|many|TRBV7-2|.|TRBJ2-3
CASSPGPQTDTQYF
TGTGCCAGCAGCCCAGGCCCCCAGACAGATACGCAGTATTTT
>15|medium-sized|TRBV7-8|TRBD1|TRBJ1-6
CASSLVDRANSPLHF
TGTGCCAGCAGCTTAGTTGACAGGGCCAATTCACCCCTCCACTTT
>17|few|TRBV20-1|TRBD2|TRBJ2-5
CSAPPHPSGRWGETKYF
TGCAGTGCCCCCCCTCACCCTAGCGGGAGATGGGGAGAGACCAAGTACTTC
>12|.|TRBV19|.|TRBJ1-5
CASSRGTQPQHF
TGTGCCAGTAGTCGAGGGACCCAGCCCCAGCATTTT
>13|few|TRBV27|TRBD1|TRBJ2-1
CASRRDRGYEQFF
TGTGCCAGCAGACGGGACAGGGGTTATGAGCAGTTCTTC
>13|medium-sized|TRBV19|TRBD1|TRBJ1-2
CASSSGGNYGYTF
TGTGCCAGTAGTTCAGGGGGGAACTATGGCTACACCTTC
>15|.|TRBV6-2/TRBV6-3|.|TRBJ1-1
CASSYLGTGNTEAFF
TGTGCCAGCAGTTACCTTGGGACGGGGAACACTGAAGCTTTCTTT